The entry below describes one T cell receptor beta chain. Its antigen is undetermined. These data belong to a study of T cell responses to AZD1222 COVID-19 vaccine. On the study more broadly: Second-dose intervals of approximately 4 or approximately 12 weeks were pooled. Study results and caveats: Donors in the cohort were predominantly white British and more often female, and clonal diversity was possibly underestimated.

V was pared by 5 bases and J by 4 bases, with 7 bases of the junction left unmatched. Germline V gives CDR1 SGHTA, CDR2 FQGNSA. The CDR3 contains 15 residues. Clones were sequenced by immunoSEQ multiplex PCR, and TCRdb holds only the in-frame ones, with some missing. The table includes 140,000 to 150,000 clones, around 88% detected once. The receptor's source is an adult in good health. The rearrangement links TRBV7-2 to TRBJ2-7, with TRBD1 matching over 11 bases. This sample comprised peripheral blood, obtained on day 0 of AZD1222 vaccination. As DNA, the CDR3 is TGTGCCAGCAGCCAGGACAGGGGGCTAACATACGAGCAGTACTTC. The encoded protein is CASSQDRGLTYEQYF. The full variable domain, with the rest looked up from reference TRBV7-2 and TRBJ2-7, is GAGVSQSPSNKVTEKGKDVELRCDPISGHTALYWYRQSLGQGLEFLIYFQGNSAPDKSGLPSDRFSAERTGGSVSTLTIQRTQQEDSAVYLCASSQDRGLTYEQYFGPGTRLTVT.